This T cell receptor beta chain was recovered during a study of blood T cells in healthy people across ages. Study-level results: The percentage of naive T cells correlated strongly with TCR beta diversity. Investigators treated diversity estimates from one million T cells as underestimates.

In this sample, this clonotype turned up a few times. Its matching antigen is unknown. This CDR3 comprises 15 residues. In germline, CDR1 is SGHTA, CDR2 FQGTGA. V gave up 3 bases and J gave up 2 bases, with 8 bases separating them. It was with a sample-barcoded 5' primer and a J-beta primer mix that a second PCR of about 7 to 12 cycles was run. Unique molecular identifiers of 12 random nucleotides labeled each cDNA. From the 5' RACE reads, TCRdb called clonotypes with MiXCR, one entry per CDR3 protein. Of roughly 1.6 million distinct CDR3 sequences in the sample, about 31% were seen once. The genes are TRBV7-3 and TRBJ2-6, with D perhaps matching TRBD1 (6 bases). The sequenced sample consisted of blood. This receptor was obtained from a woman between 25 and 40 years old in good health. This chain's CDR3 is CASSFTGPGANVLTF. CDR3 in DNA: TGTGCCAGCAGCTTTACAGGGCCTGGGGCCAACGTCCTGACTTTC.